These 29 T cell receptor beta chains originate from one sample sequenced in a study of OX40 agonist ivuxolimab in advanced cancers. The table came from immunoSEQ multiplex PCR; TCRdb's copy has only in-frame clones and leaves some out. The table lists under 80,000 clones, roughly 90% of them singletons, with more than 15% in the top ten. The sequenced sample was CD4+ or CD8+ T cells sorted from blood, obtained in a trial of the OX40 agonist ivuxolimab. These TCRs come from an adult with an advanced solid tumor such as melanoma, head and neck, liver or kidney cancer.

CDR3 protein: CASSQDFGGSEQFF. The CDR3 coding sequence is TGCGCCAGCAGCCAAGATTTTGGCGGGTCCGAGCAGTTCTTC. The chain is built from TRBV4-3 and TRBJ2-1; maybe TRBD2 (5 bases). This CDR3 is built from 14 residues. Per the germline V gene, CDR1 is LGHNA and CDR2 is YSLEER. The V end lost 0 bases, the J end lost 10 bases, and 13 bases lay between the germline ends.

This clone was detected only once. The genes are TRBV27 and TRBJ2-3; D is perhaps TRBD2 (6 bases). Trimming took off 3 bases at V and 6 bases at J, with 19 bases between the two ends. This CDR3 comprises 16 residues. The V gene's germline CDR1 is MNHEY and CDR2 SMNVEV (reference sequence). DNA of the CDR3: TGTGCCAGCAGTTTCGGAGGGACGTTCGGTTCTGATACGCAGTATTTT. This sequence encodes CASSFGGTFGSDTQYF.

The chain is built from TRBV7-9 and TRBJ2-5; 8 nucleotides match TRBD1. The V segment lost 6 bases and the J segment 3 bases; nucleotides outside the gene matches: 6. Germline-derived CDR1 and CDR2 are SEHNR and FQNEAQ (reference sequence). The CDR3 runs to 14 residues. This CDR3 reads CASRTGQVEETQYF. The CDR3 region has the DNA TGTGCCAGCAGGACGGGACAGGTGGAAGAGACCCAGTACTTC.

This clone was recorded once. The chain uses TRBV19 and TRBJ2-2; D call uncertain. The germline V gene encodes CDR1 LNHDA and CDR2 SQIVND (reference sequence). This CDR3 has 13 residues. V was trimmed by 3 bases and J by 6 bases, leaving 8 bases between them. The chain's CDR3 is CASSIGWSGELFF. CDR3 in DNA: TGTGCCAGTAGTATTGGGTGGTCCGGGGAGCTGTTTTTT.

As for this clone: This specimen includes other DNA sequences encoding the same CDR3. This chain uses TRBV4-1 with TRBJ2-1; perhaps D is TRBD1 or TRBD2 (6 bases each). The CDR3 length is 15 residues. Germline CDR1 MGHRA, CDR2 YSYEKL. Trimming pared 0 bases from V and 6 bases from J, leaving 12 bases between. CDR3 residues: CASSQEGRGGNEQFF. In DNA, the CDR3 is TGCGCCAGCAGCCAAGAAGGCAGGGGAGGCAATGAGCAGTTCTTC.

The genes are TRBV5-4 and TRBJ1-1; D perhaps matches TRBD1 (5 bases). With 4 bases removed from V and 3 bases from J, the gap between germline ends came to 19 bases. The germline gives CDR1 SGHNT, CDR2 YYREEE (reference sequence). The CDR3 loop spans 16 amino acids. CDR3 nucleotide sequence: TGTGCCAGCAGCCCCAGGGCCGGTCCCGGGGACACTGAAGCTTTCTTT. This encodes CASSPRAGPGDTEAFF.

DNA of the CDR3: TGTGCCACCCGCGGGGCCCCTAGCGGGAGTCAAGAGACCCAGTACTTC. Protein sequence: CATRGAPSGSQETQYF. The V and J genes are TRBV10-3 and TRBJ2-5; 10 positions agree with TRBD2. The CDR3 spans 16 residues. Germline V lookup: CDR1 ENHRY, CDR2 SYGVKD. With V trimmed by 10 bases and J by 2 bases, 13 bases remained unmatched.

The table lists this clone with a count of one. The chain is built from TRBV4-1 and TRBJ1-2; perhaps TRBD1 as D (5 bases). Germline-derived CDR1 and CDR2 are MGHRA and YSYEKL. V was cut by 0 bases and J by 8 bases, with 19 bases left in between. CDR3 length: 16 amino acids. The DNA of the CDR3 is TGCGCCAGCAGCCAAGATCTCCGGCCGGGGGGTGAGGGCTACACCTTC. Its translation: CASSQDLRPGGEGYTF.

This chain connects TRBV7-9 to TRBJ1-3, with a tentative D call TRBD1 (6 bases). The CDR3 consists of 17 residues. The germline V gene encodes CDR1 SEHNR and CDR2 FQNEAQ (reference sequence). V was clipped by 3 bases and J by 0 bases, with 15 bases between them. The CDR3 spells CASSFSTGPHSGNTIYF. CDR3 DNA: TGTGCCAGCAGCTTTTCGACAGGTCCCCACTCTGGAAACACCATATATTTT.

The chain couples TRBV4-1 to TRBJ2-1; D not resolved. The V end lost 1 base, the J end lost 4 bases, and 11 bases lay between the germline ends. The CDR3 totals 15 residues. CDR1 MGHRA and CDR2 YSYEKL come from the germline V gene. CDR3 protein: CASSQAPTGYNEQFF. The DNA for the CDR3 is TGCGCCAGCAGCCAAGCCCCGACGGGTTACAATGAGCAGTTCTTC.

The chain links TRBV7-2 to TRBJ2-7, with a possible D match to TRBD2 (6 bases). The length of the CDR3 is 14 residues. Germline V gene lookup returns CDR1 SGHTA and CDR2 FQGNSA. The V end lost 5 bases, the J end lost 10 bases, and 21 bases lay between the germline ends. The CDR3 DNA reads TGTGCCAGCAGCCCGGAGGGCAACCCGATTGGACAGTACTTC. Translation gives CASSPEGNPIGQYF.

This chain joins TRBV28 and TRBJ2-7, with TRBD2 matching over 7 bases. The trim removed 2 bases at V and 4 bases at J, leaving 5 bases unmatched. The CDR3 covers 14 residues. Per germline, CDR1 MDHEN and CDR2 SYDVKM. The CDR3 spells CASSLRLAEYEQYF. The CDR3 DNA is TGTGCCAGCAGTTTACGTCTAGCGGAATACGAGCAGTACTTC.

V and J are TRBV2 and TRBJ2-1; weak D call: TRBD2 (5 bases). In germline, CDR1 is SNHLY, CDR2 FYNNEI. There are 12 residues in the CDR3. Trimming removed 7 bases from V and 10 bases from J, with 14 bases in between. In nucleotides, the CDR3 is TGTGCCAGCACCCCCCCGGGGTGGGAGCAGTTCTTC. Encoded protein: CASTPPGWEQFF.

The CDR3 loop reads CARPGLAVSSYNEQFF. CDR3 coding DNA: TGCGCCAGGCCCGGACTAGCGGTGAGCTCCTACAATGAGCAGTTCTTC. This chain connects TRBV23-1 to TRBJ2-1; the match to TRBD2 covers 10 bases. TRBV23-1 carries the ORF label, with uncertain function. The CDR3 covers 16 residues. The V gene end was trimmed by 9 bases and the J gene end by 0 bases; junction bases not matched to a gene: 8.

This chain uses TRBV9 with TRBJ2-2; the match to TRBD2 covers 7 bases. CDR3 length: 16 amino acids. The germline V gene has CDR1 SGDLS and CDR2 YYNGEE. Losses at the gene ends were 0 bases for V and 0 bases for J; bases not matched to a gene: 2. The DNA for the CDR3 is TGTGCCAGCAGCGTAGTGGCGGGGGCGAACACCGGGGAGCTGTTTTTT. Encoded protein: CASSVVAGANTGELFF.

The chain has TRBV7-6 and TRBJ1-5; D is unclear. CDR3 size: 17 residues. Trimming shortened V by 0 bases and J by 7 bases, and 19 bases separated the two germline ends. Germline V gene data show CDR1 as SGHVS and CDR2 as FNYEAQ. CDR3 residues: CASSLAEVPGFGQPQHF. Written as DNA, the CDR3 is TGTGCCAGCAGCTTAGCGGAGGTCCCCGGATTTGGGCAGCCCCAGCATTTT.

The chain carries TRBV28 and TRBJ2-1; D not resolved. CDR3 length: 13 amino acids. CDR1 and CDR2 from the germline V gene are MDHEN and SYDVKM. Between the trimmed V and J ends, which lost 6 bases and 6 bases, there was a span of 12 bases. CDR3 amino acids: CASSPRALNEQFF. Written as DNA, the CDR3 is TGTGCCAGCAGCCCTCGGGCCCTCAATGAGCAGTTCTTC.

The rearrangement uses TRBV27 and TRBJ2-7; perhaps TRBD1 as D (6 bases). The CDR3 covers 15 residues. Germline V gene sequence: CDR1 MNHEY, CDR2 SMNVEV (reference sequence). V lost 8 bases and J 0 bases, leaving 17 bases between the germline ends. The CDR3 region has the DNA TGTGCCAGCGGGCTAGGGACACAGAGCTCCTACGAGCAGTACTTC. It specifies CASGLGTQSSYEQYF.

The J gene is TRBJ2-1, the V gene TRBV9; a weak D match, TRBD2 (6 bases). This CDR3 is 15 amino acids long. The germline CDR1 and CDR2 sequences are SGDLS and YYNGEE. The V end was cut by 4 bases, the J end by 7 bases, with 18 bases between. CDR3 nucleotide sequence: TGTGCCAGCAGCCCAGCCCTAGGACTATCGAATGAGCAGTTCTTC. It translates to CASSPALGLSNEQFF.

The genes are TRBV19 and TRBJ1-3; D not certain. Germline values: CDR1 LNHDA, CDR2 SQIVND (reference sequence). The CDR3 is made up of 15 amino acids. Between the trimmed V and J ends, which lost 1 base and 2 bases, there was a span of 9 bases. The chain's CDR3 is CASSIGQETGNTIYF. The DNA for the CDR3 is TGTGCCAGTAGTATAGGTCAGGAGACTGGAAACACCATATATTTT.

CDR3 sequence (DNA): TGTGCCAGCAGTGAAGCGGTCGGGGTCGGGAACACTGAAGCTTTCTTT. Translating it yields CASSEAVGVGNTEAFF. The gene calls are TRBV6-1 and TRBJ1-1; D unclear. Trimming took 0 bases from V and 1 from J, leaving 12 bases between them. The CDR3 has 16 residues. Germline V gene lookup returns CDR1 MNHNS and CDR2 SASEGT.

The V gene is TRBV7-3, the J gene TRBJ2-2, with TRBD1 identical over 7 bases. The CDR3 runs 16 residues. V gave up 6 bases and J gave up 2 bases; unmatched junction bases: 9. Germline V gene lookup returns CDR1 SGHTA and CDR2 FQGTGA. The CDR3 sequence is CASRFPGTANTGELFF. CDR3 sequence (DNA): TGTGCCAGCAGGTTTCCCGGGACAGCCAACACCGGGGAGCTGTTTTTT.

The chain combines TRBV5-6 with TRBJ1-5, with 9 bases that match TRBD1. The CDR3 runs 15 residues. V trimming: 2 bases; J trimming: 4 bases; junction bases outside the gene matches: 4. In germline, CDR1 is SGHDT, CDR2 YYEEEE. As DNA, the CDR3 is TGTGCCAGCAGCTTCGGGACAGGGACAAATCAGCCCCAGCATTTT. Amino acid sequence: CASSFGTGTNQPQHF.

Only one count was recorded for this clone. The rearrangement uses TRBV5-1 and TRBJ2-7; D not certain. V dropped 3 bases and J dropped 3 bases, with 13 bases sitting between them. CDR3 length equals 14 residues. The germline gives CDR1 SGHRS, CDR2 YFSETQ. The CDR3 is CASSSVGRHYEQYF. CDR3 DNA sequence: TGCGCCAGCAGCTCCGTAGGGCGGCACTACGAGCAGTACTTC.

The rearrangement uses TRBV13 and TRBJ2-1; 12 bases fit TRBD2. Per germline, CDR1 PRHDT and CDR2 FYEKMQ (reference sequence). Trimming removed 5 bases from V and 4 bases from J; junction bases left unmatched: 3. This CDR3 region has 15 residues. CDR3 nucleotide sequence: TGTGCCAGCAGCACGGGACTAGCGGGTTACAATGAGCAGTTCTTC. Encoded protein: CASSTGLAGYNEQFF.

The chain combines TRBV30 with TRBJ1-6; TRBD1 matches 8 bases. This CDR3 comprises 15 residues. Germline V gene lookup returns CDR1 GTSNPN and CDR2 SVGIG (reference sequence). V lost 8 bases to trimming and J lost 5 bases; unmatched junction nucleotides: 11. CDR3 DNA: TGTGCCGGGAAGGACAGGGACCTAGATAATTCACCCCTCCACTTT. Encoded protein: CAGKDRDLDNSPLHF.

CDR3 in DNA: TGTGCCAGCAGCTACAGTCAAGGGACTGAAGCTTTCTTT. Amino acids: CASSYSQGTEAFF. The rearrangement links TRBV5-6 to TRBJ1-1; D ambiguous. V was trimmed by 3 bases and J by 5 bases, leaving 11 bases between them. This CDR3 is built from 13 residues. CDR1 is SGHDT and CDR2 is YYEEEE in the germline V gene.

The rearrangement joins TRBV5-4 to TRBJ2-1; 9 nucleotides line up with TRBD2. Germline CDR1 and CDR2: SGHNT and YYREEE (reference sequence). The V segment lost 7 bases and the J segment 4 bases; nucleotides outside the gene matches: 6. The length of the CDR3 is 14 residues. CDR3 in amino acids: CASSRLAEYNEQFF. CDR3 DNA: TGTGCCAGCTCCCGACTAGCGGAGTACAATGAGCAGTTCTTC.

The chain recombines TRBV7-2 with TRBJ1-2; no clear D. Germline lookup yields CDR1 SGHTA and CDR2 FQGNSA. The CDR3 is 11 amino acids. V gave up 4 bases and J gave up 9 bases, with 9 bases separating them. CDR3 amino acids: CASSSGFSYTF. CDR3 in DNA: TGTGCCAGCAGCTCCGGGTTTAGCTACACCTTC.